The source of this TCR beta chain is a study of OX40 agonist ivuxolimab in advanced cancers. With regard to the full study: Ivuxolimab was an agonistic, fully human IgG2 monoclonal antibody directed against OX40 (CD134), a costimulatory receptor. Intravenous ivuxolimab was administered to patients every 2 weeks at six dose levels: 0.01, 0.1, 0.3, 1.5, 3 and 10 mg/kg. Peripheral TCRbeta sequencing aimed to test whether ivuxolimab altered TCR sequence diversity and caused clonal T-cell expansion. Of the roughly 52 dose-escalation patients, hepatocellular carcinoma was present in around 19, melanoma in around 15, renal cell carcinoma in 9 and head and neck cancer in 9. Prior anti-PD-1, anti-PD-L1 or anti-CTLA-4 therapy was permitted, and about two fifths of dose-escalation patients had received checkpoint inhibitors. In the dose-escalation cohort, 70% to 85% of patients were male, and the mean age was around 60 years, with a range of roughly 20 to 80. Three dose-escalation patients achieved partial responses, one with hepatocellular carcinoma and two with cutaneous melanoma. The paper describes the monotherapy dose-escalation part (N of about 54 patients) of the phase I trial of ivuxolimab.

Study-level results and caveats: Low levels of normalized T-cell clonal expansion were also seen in some patients who did not respond. The antigen specificity of the clonally expanded peripheral T cells was not determined. Clonal expansion of both CD4+ and CD8+ blood T cells was observed from baseline to week 6 at doses 0.1 to 3.0 mg/kg. On average, CD8+ T cells showed more expanded clones than CD4+ T cells after ivuxolimab. In the 0.1-3.0 mg/kg groups, partial responders had among the lowest normalized peripheral clonal expansion, particularly in CD8+ T cells.

Patients with a history of autoimmune disease or receiving systemic immunosuppression were excluded from the trial. Peripheral blood for TCR sequencing was drawn from every dose cohort at baseline, at cycle 4 day 1 and at cycle 7 day 1. The samples were drawn from a first-in-human, open-label, multicenter phase I dose-escalation trial of ivuxolimab. Adults with locally advanced or metastatic head and neck squamous cell, hepatocellular, melanoma or renal cell carcinoma were enrolled in the trial. Before TCR sequencing, CD4+ and CD8+ T cells were separately sorted from peripheral blood. Points on this clone: The specificity of this receptor is unknown. No qualities accompany the bases; no much larger clone lies one base away.

Genomic DNA was extracted from sorted cells for sequencing of the TCRbeta CDR3 region. The immunoSEQ Assay was used to sequence the TCRbeta CDR3 regions. Held by TCRdb, this immuneACCESS table contains in-frame sequences only and omits some clones. Under half of the omission traces to an unresolved V gene where checked; the cause of the rest is unknown. This sample gives around 86,000 clones in total; under 95% of them show up just once. The ten largest clones take up roughly an eighth of the sample. Sequences SGHVS (CDR1) and FQNEAQ (CDR2) are obtained from the germline V gene. From the cysteine up to the phenylalanine, the CDR3 has a length of 13 residues. Of the read, only the CDR3 DNA is kept; its 39 bases are in frame from base 1. V lost 1 base and J lost 3 bases; the stretch between them is 6 bases long.

This clonotype was obtained from an adult with an advanced solid tumor such as melanoma, head and neck, liver or kidney cancer. This chain joins TRBV7-8 to TRBJ1-1; no D gene call is confident. Sample: CD4+ or CD8+ T cells sorted from blood, taken in a trial of the OX40 agonist ivuxolimab. The CDR3 here reads CASSLGTDTEAFF. Here is the DNA: TGTGCCAGCAGCTTAGGCACAGACACTGAAGCTTTCTTT.